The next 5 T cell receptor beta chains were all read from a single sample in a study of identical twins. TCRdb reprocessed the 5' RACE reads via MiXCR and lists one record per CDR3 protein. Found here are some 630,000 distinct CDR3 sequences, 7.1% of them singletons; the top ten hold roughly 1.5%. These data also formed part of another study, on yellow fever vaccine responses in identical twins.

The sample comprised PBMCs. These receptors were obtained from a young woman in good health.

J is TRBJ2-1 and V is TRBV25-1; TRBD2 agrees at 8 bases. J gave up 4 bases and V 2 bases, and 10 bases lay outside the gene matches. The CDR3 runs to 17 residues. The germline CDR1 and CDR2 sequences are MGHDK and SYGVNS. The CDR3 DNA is TGTGCCAGCAGTGAAGCACCGCTAGCGGGTATTTACAATGAGCAGTTCTTC. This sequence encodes CASSEAPLAGIYNEQFF. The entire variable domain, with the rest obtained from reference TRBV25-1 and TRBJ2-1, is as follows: EADIYQTPRYLVIGTGKKITLECSQTMGHDKMYWYQQDPGMELHLIHYSYGVNSTEKGDLSSESTVSRIRTEHFPLTLESARPSHTSQYLCASSEAPLAGIYNEQFFGPGTRLTVL.

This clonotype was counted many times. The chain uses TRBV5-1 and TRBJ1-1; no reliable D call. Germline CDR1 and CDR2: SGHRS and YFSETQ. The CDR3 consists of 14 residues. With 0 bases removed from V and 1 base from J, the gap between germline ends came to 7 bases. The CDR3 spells CASSLAQKNTEAFF. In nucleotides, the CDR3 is TGCGCCAGCAGCTTGGCTCAGAAGAACACTGAAGCTTTCTTT.

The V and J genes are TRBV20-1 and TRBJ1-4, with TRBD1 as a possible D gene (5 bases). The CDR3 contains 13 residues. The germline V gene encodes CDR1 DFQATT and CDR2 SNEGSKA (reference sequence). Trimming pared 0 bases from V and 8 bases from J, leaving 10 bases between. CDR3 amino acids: CSARDEDTEKLFF. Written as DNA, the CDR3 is TGCAGTGCTAGAGATGAGGACACGGAAAAACTGTTTTTT.

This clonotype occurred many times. CDR3 in DNA: TGCAGTGCTAGAGGGGCTAGCGGGGGGGGCACAGATACGCAGTATTTT. Encoded protein: CSARGASGGGTDTQYF. The chain recombines TRBV20-1 with TRBJ2-3; 12 bases align to TRBD2. There are 16 residues in the CDR3. CDR1 is DFQATT and CDR2 is SNEGSKA in the germline V gene (reference sequence). V lost 1 base to trimming and J lost 1 base; unmatched junction nucleotides: 3.

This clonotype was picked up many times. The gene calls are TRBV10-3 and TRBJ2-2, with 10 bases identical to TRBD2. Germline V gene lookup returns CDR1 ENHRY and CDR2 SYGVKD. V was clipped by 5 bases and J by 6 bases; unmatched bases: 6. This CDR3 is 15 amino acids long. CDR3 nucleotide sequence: TGTGCCATCAGTCCCCTAGCGGGAGTTTCCGGGGAGCTGTTTTTT. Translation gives CAISPLAGVSGELFF.